This is a list of T cell receptor beta chains from one sample in a study of Graves' ophthalmopathy and Graves' hyperthyroidism. TCRdb re-called the multiplex PCR reads through MiXCR, storing one row per CDR3 protein. There are fewer than 600,000 distinct CDR3 sequences in the sample; approximately 15% occur only once, and approximately 9.8% lies in the top ten. Sequencing was done on a sample of blood. These receptors originate from a woman in her 30s with Graves' ophthalmopathy. The CDR3 runs from the conserved cysteine through the conserved F or W.

V	J	CDR3
TRBV28	TRBJ2-2	CAGGGHPSGELFF
TRBV7-2	TRBJ2-7	CASSYQKGLAALEQYF
TRBV6-5	TRBJ1-1	CASSYRPASRSEAFF
TRBV2	TRBJ1-5	CASSDERSQPQHF
TRBV27	TRBJ1-1	CASSLVGTDTEAFF
TRBV19	TRBJ1-1	CASSTYPRGAEAFF
TRBV28	TRBJ1-2	CASSLNTGYTF
TRBV6-1	TRBJ1-1	CASRTGVMGEAFF
TRBV2	TRBJ1-2	CASSPYTNYGYTF
TRBV27	TRBJ2-5	CASRQSGAVGTQYF
TRBV12-3/TRBV12-4	TRBJ1-1	CASSAPGTGSFF
TRBV7-2	TRBJ2-7	CASSLEAGVGEQYF
TRBV4-1	TRBJ2-5	CASSPVGSSQYF
TRBV7-2	TRBJ2-4	CASSLVVSRVENIQYF
TRBV24-1	TRBJ1-2	CATSDAAGDGYTF
TRBV28	TRBJ1-6	CASSSINRRYNSPLHF
TRBV7-9	TRBJ1-5	CASSLGDPGQPQHF
TRBV7-9	TRBJ1-2	CASRPLGGSGYTF
TRBV20-1	TRBJ2-5	CSARDLGSLETQYF
TRBV2	TRBJ1-2	CASSEAPNSNYGYTF
TRBV2	TRBJ2-4	CASSEAGSLAKNIQYF
TRBV5-1	TRBJ2-5	CASSIGGSIETQYF
TRBV2	TRBJ2-2	CASSALPGLAGAHTGELFF
TRBV20-1	TRBJ2-2	CSANRDGGNTGELFF
TRBV19	TRBJ2-2	CASKEQSPNTGELCF
TRBV6-1	TRBJ2-3	CASSATGGGADTQYF
TRBV4-1	TRBJ1-5	CASSPVGAFQPQHF
TRBV7-8	TRBJ1-5	CASSPGQDQPQHF
TRBV12-3/TRBV12-4	TRBJ2-7	CASSQTPRVAGGYEQYF
TRBV20-1	TRBJ2-7	CSAQRMAGVYEQYF
TRBV6-1	TRBJ2-5	CASSKRQVVETQYF
TRBV6-1	TRBJ2-5	CASSRRVAGVETQYF
TRBV6-1	TRBJ2-7	CASSAEQGYEQYF
TRBV19	TRBJ1-2	CASSIPGPYGYTF
TRBV20-1	TRBJ2-6	CSAAREGGANVLTF
TRBV28	TRBJ2-4	CASSGENIKYF